Below are 16 T cell receptor beta chains sequenced from a single sample in a study of PD-1 blockade in classical Hodgkin lymphoma. As for time point: cycle 4 day 1 (C4D1), after less than 7 weeks of nivolumab. Autologous stem cell transplantation was followed by relapse in every patient, and brentuximab vedotin exposure varied. Negative selection with magnetic separation was used to purify CD4+ T cells from thawed PBMCs. This table comes from immunoSEQ multiplex PCR, and its TCRdb copy is limited to in-frame clones, with some not included. In the table there are 10,000 or so clones, over 70% of which are singletons. The material was CD4+ T cells from blood, obtained before the fourth cycle of nivolumab. Receptor source: a human donor with classical Hodgkin lymphoma.

The V call is TRBV29-1, the J call TRBJ1-3; possibly TRBD1 for D (5 bases). The ends were cut back, 5 bases at V and 0 bases at J, with 20 bases in the middle. Germline CDR1 SQVTM, CDR2 ANQGSEA. The CDR3 is made up of 17 amino acids. Here the CDR3 DNA reads TGCAGCGTTATATCGCGGAAGGGGCCGAGCTCTGGAAACACCATATATTTT. Amino acids: CSVISRKGPSSGNTIYF.

V and J are TRBV7-8 and TRBJ1-5, with D possibly TRBD1 on 6 matching bases. The CDR3 has 17 residues. V was pared by 5 bases and J by 1 base, with 18 bases between. Per the germline V gene, CDR1 is SGHVS and CDR2 is FQNEAQ. CDR3 nucleotides: TGTGCCAGCAGCGAACCGCCGTACAGGGTCAGCAATCAGCCCCAGCATTTT. This codes for CASSEPPYRVSNQPQHF.

The CDR3 DNA reads TGTGCTAGTGGTTGGGGACTAGCGACTAACACCGGGGAGCTGTTTTTT. This gives the protein CASGWGLATNTGELFF. The chain couples TRBV12-5 to TRBJ2-2; TRBD2 agrees at 10 bases. The CDR3 extends over 16 amino acids. V was clipped by 4 bases and J by 2 bases; unmatched bases: 4. From germline, CDR1 is LGHNT and CDR2 FRNRAP.

The chain is built from TRBV6-6 and TRBJ1-2; D unclear. V lost 7 bases and J 2 bases, leaving 11 bases between the germline ends. The CDR3 contains 13 residues. Germline-derived CDR1 and CDR2 are MNHNY and SVGAGI (reference sequence). The CDR3 spells CASIGGRNYGYTF. The CDR3 nucleotides are TGTGCCAGCATCGGCGGACGGAACTATGGCTACACCTTC.

The CDR3 loop reads CASSLDGDVGELFF. CDR3 coding DNA: TGCGCCAGCAGCTTGGACGGGGACGTCGGGGAGCTGTTTTTT. The V and J genes are TRBV5-1 and TRBJ2-2; D possibly uses TRBD1 or TRBD2 (5 bases each). This CDR3 contains 14 residues. The V end lost 0 bases, the J end lost 7 bases, and 10 bases lay between the germline ends. Germline V gives CDR1 SGHRS, CDR2 YFSETQ.

The gene calls are TRBV18 and TRBJ1-2, with 7 bases identical to TRBD1. The CDR3 loop spans 15 amino acids. Germline loops: CDR1 KGHSH, CDR2 LQKENI. Losses at the gene ends were 1 base for V and 4 bases for J; bases not matched to a gene: 6. The CDR3 nucleotides are TGTGCCAGCTCACCACGACAGGGCAACACCTATGGCTACACCTTC. Translation gives CASSPRQGNTYGYTF.

V is TRBV6-5 and J is TRBJ2-5; no clear D. The CDR3 consists of 11 residues. Germline-derived CDR1 and CDR2 are MNHEY and SVGAGI. Trimming took off 7 bases at V and 5 bases at J, with 8 bases between the two ends. CDR3 sequence (DNA): TGTGCCAGCAATGACGCTGAGACCCAGTACTTC. Translated: CASNDAETQYF.

The J gene is TRBJ2-1, the V gene TRBV10-2; 11 nucleotides align to TRBD2. The trim removed 8 bases at V and 4 bases at J, leaving 7 bases unmatched. The CDR3 is 15 amino acids. From germline, CDR1 is WSHSY and CDR2 SAAADI. The CDR3 nucleotides read TGCGCCAGCTCACTAGCGGGGGCTCTGTACAATGAGCAGTTCTTC. This encodes CASSLAGALYNEQFF.

CDR3 DNA: TGCGCCAGCAGCCAAGACTTACAGGGGAGGTACGAGCAGTACTTC. The encoded protein is CASSQDLQGRYEQYF. The V call is TRBV4-1, the J call TRBJ2-7; a weak D match, TRBD1 (7 bases). This CDR3 is built from 15 residues. V was cut by 0 bases and J by 4 bases, with 13 bases left in between. Germline CDR1 MGHRA, CDR2 YSYEKL.

This chain links TRBV2 with TRBJ1-1; no firm D call. With 0 bases removed from V and 5 bases from J, the gap between germline ends came to 16 bases. The CDR3 runs to 16 residues. Per germline, CDR1 SNHLY and CDR2 FYNNEI. This CDR3 reads CASSEAVSGPWTEAFF. CDR3 nucleotide sequence: TGTGCCAGCAGTGAAGCGGTGTCAGGCCCTTGGACTGAAGCTTTCTTT.

The gene calls are TRBV7-6 and TRBJ1-2, with D hard to call. The CDR3 spans 16 residues. V lost 5 bases and J 4 bases, leaving 20 bases between the germline ends. Germline V gene sequence: CDR1 SGHVS, CDR2 FNYEAQ. The CDR3 sequence: CASSKVGESKTYGYTF. CDR3 sequence (DNA): TGTGCCAGCAGCAAGGTGGGTGAATCTAAGACCTATGGCTACACCTTC.

The chain uses TRBV5-1 and TRBJ2-1; 8 nucleotides line up with TRBD2. The junction had 5 bases not matched to a gene; V was cut back by 0 bases and J by 15 bases. This CDR3 spans 12 amino acids. CDR1 SGHRS and CDR2 YFSETQ come from the germline V gene. The CDR3 protein is CASSLDGTSWFF. In nucleotides, the CDR3 is TGCGCCAGCAGCTTGGACGGGACTAGTTGGTTCTTC.

V and J are TRBV15 and TRBJ1-4; TRBD1 aligns across 7 bases. Germline CDR1 reads LNHNV; CDR2 reads YYDKDF (reference sequence). After removal of 4 bases from V and 0 bases from J, the junction contained 5 bases not matched to a gene. The CDR3 runs 16 residues. CDR3 coding DNA: TGTGCCACCAGCACCGACAGGGATGCAACTAATGAAAAACTGTTTTTT. As protein: CATSTDRDATNEKLFF.

This chain joins TRBV7-8 and TRBJ1-6; no clear D. The CDR3 contains 12 residues. V lost 6 bases and J lost 14, with 14 bases in between. Germline CDR1 SGHVS, CDR2 FQNEAQ. DNA for the CDR3: TGTGCCAGCAGTCAACACCTTACGGCCCTCCACTTT. Amino acid sequence: CASSQHLTALHF.

The V gene is TRBV7-2, the J gene TRBJ2-5, with D possibly matching TRBD1 (5 bases). Germline values: CDR1 SGHTA, CDR2 FQGNSA. Trimming shortened V by 1 base and J by 2 bases, and 11 bases separated the two germline ends. This CDR3 region has 15 residues. This CDR3 reads CASSLVGAVQETQYF. CDR3 DNA sequence: TGTGCCAGCAGCTTAGTTGGGGCAGTTCAAGAGACCCAGTACTTC.

This clone was counted a few times. The chain has TRBV5-6 and TRBJ2-7, with D unresolved. The CDR3 spans 13 residues. Trimming left V 2 bases short and J 7 bases short, with 13 bases between. The germline CDR1 and CDR2 sequences are SGHDT and YYEEEE. The DNA of the CDR3 is TGTGCCAGCAGCTTCACAAGGTTGGGGGAGCAGTACTTC. This translates into CASSFTRLGEQYF.